These 10 T cell receptor beta chains came from one sample sequenced in a study of CD8+ T cells in alopecia areata. Isolated RNA was reverse transcribed into cDNA used as the sequencing template. TCRdb's table, derived via immunoSEQ multiplex PCR, lists solely in-frame clones and lacks some. The sample contains about 190,000 clones, 60% of which appear only once. Treatment described: oral pan-JAK inhibitor, 5-10 mg twice daily. The material sequenced was CD4+ T cells sorted from blood, taken at week 24, from a patient treated with tofacitinib. The receptor set was obtained from a human donor with alopecia areata.

This clone was recorded at least ten times. This chain links TRBV4-1 with TRBJ1-4; no clear D. Germline assignment: CDR1 MGHRA and CDR2 YSYEKL. V dropped 0 bases and J dropped 8 bases, with 13 bases sitting between them. CDR3 length: 15 residues. The CDR3 loop is CASSQDDAVGEKLFF. The CDR3 DNA sequence: TGCGCCAGCAGCCAAGACGACGCGGTAGGGGAAAAACTGTTTTTT.

V gene TRBV7-9 combines with J gene TRBJ2-7; D unresolved. Per germline, CDR1 SEHNR and CDR2 FQNEAQ (reference sequence). The CDR3 totals 12 residues. V lost 4 bases to trimming and J lost 3 bases, with 7 bases between them. The CDR3 region is CASSSTNYEQYF. As DNA, the CDR3 is TGTGCCAGCAGCTCGACAAACTACGAGCAGTACTTC.

This clone was seen at least ten times. The chain recombines TRBV7-9 with TRBJ2-7; no firm D call. V lost 1 base to trimming and J lost 6 bases, with 7 bases between them. CDR1 SEHNR and CDR2 FQNEAQ come from the germline V gene (reference sequence). This CDR3 contains 12 residues. In nucleotides, the CDR3 is TGTGCCAGCAGCTTAGGAGTGTCCGAGCAGTACTTC. It is translated as CASSLGVSEQYF.

This clone has just a few counts. J is TRBJ2-2 and V is TRBV12-5; D not certain. V lost 3 bases, J lost 4 bases, and 0 bases lay in between. Germline CDR1 is LGHNT and CDR2 is FRNRAP. CDR3 size: 11 residues. CDR3 sequence (DNA): TGTGCTAGTGGTTTCACCGGGGAGCTGTTTTTT. Its translation: CASGFTGELFF.

The chain employs TRBV9 and TRBJ2-7; weak D call: TRBD1 (6 bases). The CDR3 consists of 14 residues. V lost 3 bases and J 7 bases, leaving 17 bases between the germline ends. Looked up from germline, CDR1 is SGDLS and CDR2 is YYNGEE. The CDR3 sequence: CASSAFLGAGEQYF. The DNA for the CDR3 is TGTGCCAGCAGCGCTTTTCTGGGGGCTGGAGAGCAGTACTTC.

The J gene is TRBJ2-7, the V gene TRBV5-6, with D unresolved. CDR1 and CDR2 from the germline V gene are SGHDT and YYEEEE. The V end was cut by 2 bases, the J end by 2 bases, with 5 bases between. CDR3 length: 12 residues. CDR3 loop: CASSFRTYEQYF. The CDR3 coding sequence is TGTGCCAGCAGCTTCAGGACCTACGAGCAGTACTTC.

The chain uses TRBV29-1 and TRBJ1-1, with a tentative D call TRBD1 (5 bases). CDR3 length: 16 amino acids. Germline assignment: CDR1 SQVTM and CDR2 ANQGSEA. V was cut by 4 bases and J by 0 bases, with 18 bases left in between. This CDR3 is CSVGGQGGPLNTEAFF. CDR3 coding DNA: TGCAGCGTTGGGGGCCAGGGAGGGCCCTTGAACACTGAAGCTTTCTTT. Full variable domain (remainder filled in from reference TRBV29-1 and TRBJ1-1): SAVISQKPSRDICQRGTSLTIQCQVDSQVTMMFWYRQQPGQSLTLIATANQGSEATYESGFVIDKFPISRPNLTFSTLTVSNMSPEDSSIYLCSVGGQGGPLNTEAFFGQGTRLTVV.

The chain carries TRBV27 and TRBJ2-7, with 7 bases lining up with TRBD1. Germline V lookup: CDR1 MNHEY, CDR2 SMNVEV (reference sequence). After removal of 6 bases from V and 2 bases from J, the junction contained 10 bases not matched to a gene. This CDR3 contains 15 residues. Here the CDR3 reads CASRGSGGGPYEQYF. The CDR3 DNA is TGTGCCAGCAGGGGATCAGGGGGTGGTCCCTACGAGCAGTACTTC.

The count of this clone is one. The CDR3 DNA is TGTGCCAGCAGCTTGGGATTCCTCAGGGTTGGCTACACCTTC. It specifies CASSLGFLRVGYTF. V gene TRBV5-6 combines with J gene TRBJ1-2, with D possibly matching TRBD1 (5 bases). The CDR3 extends over 14 amino acids. Germline assignment: CDR1 SGHDT and CDR2 YYEEEE. V lost 0 bases, J lost 7 bases, and 13 bases lay in between.

This rearrangement joins TRBV6-1 to TRBJ1-5, with D possibly matching TRBD1 (5 bases). The CDR3 loop spans 13 amino acids. Trimming removed 3 bases from V and 5 bases from J, with 8 bases in between. The germline CDR1 and CDR2 sequences are MNHNS and SASEGT. The CDR3 DNA reads as TGTGCCAGCAGTGACAGGGCTTATCAGCCCCAGCATTTT. Its protein product is CASSDRAYQPQHF.